This record covers a single TCR beta chain. No cognate antigen has been identified for it. Per-base qualities were not stored, and no clone one base away is much larger. The junction shows trimming of 3 bases on V and 4 bases on J, plus 13 bases between the germline ends. Per the germline V gene (reference sequence), LNHDA is the CDR1 and SQIVND is the CDR2. Its CDR3 holds 15 amino acids, cysteine through phenylalanine. The retained sequence is limited to the CDR3, 45 bases, with the frame set at the first base. These data come from a study of T cell changes during pregnancy in multiple sclerosis (dated by TCRdb to the late 2010s). General notes on the study: In women with multiple sclerosis, the researchers looked at how the T cell repertoire shifted as pregnancy progressed.

The method behind the library was the immunoSEQ multiplex PCR assay. Held by TCRdb, this immuneACCESS table contains in-frame sequences only and omits some clones. Under half of the omission traces to an unresolved V gene where checked; the cause of the rest is unknown. The sample data list approximately 40,000 clones, and about 92% of these were observed just once. Of the sample, about 8.3% falls within the top ten clones. The chain is encoded by TRBV19 joined to TRBJ2-1; no D gene call is confident. The source material was CD8+ T cells from peripheral blood mononuclear cells, sampled in the third trimester of pregnancy. The receptor was derived from a female donor with multiple sclerosis, enrolled in a pregnancy study. The bases are TGTGCCAGTAGTATCGTACCAGGTTCGTACAATGAGCAGTTCTTC. Translated, it reads CASSIVPGSYNEQFF.